This T cell receptor beta chain was documented in a study of CD8+CD57+ T cells in acquired aplastic anemia. At the level of the study: Sorted CD4+ and CD8+ cells gave an average of roughly 3.3 ug of DNA. Whole-study results and caveats: Patients and controls shared some 30 CD8+ CDR3 sequences.

TCR beta VDJ and CDR3 profiling used genomic DNA as template. TCRdb analysed the reads with MiXCR anew, one entry per CDR3 protein. The data hold about 160,000 distinct CDR3 sequences, with 48% observed a single time. This clonotype was detected only a few times. Its antigen is unidentified. The authors sequenced patients whose flow cytometry had shown CD8+CD57+ cell expansion. Among the patients, all had severe acquired aplastic anemia. Blood samples were obtained from patients who had received no prior therapy. The sample consisted of sorted CD4+, CD8+, or CD8+CD57+ T cells (not recorded which) from PBMCs. The source is a human donor with aplastic anemia.

In DNA form, the CDR3 reads TGCAGCGTTGAAGAGCTACTAGGGGCAGATACGCAGTATTTT. Translated: CSVEELLGADTQYF. This chain joins TRBV29-1 and TRBJ2-3; D possibly uses TRBD1 or TRBD2 (5 bases each). Germline V gene sequence: CDR1 SQVTM, CDR2 ANQGSEA. The CDR3 is 14 amino acids. V was shortened by 0 bases and J by 4 bases, with 11 bases between the two germline ends.